The source of this T cell receptor beta chain is a study of blood T cell repertoires in COVID-19. Turning to the study itself: Samples came from the United States, Italy and Spain, spanning acute and convalescent COVID-19. From T cells, B-cell-depleted T cells, or PBMCs came the material, which was cDNA or gDNA.

In the original workflow: The assay estimated nucleated cells by amplifying reference gene primers. Sequenced by immunoSEQ multiplex PCR; TCRdb stores in-frame clones only, minus some. The V and J calls and clone size come from that table; D and trimming were worked out from the DNA. The sample records approximately 44,000 clones, around 79% being singletons. The germline V gene has CDR1 MNHNS and CDR2 SASEGT. J was trimmed by 0 bases and V by 4 bases; bases with no gene match: 4. CDR3 length equals 16 residues. The specimen was peripheral blood. This chain links TRBV6-1 with TRBJ2-5, with TRBD2 identical over 11 bases. This TCR was recovered from a woman older than 75 with acute or convalescent COVID-19. CDR3 in DNA: TGTGCCAGCAGTGGCGGACTAGCGGGCTACCAAGAGACCCAGTACTTC. This codes for CASSGGLAGYQETQYF.